Each of the 12 T cell receptor beta chains below was sequenced from the same sample in a study of T cell repertoires in cytomegalovirus infection. These receptors' targets are unknown. TCRdb fed the reads into MiXCR, producing one record per CDR3 protein. The data show about 920,000 distinct CDR3 sequences, roughly 30% seen once. Source: cultured CD8+ T cells from PBMCs, taken from culture after CMV antigen stimulation. The origin of the receptors is a human donor in good health (CMV status not recorded). Some clones in this sample may be carry-over from other donors' samples.

A few counts support this clonotype. V and J are TRBV7-3 and TRBJ1-4; 8 nucleotides match TRBD1. V was pared by 2 bases and J by 7 bases, with 6 bases of the junction left unmatched. CDR1 and CDR2 (germline): SGHTA, FQGTGA. CDR3 length: 15 amino acids. The CDR3 nucleotides are TGTGCCAGCAGCTTAGGTCCCGGGACAGGTGAAAAACTGTTTTTT. It specifies CASSLGPGTGEKLFF.

This clonotype was seen at least ten times. The gene calls are TRBV4-2 and TRBJ2-3; the match to TRBD1 covers 11 bases. Losses at the gene ends were 3 bases for V and 4 bases for J; bases not matched to a gene: 6. Germline assignment: CDR1 LGHNA and CDR2 YNFKEQ. The CDR3 loop spans 16 amino acids. CDR3 DNA: TGTGCCAGCAGCCACGAACCGGGACAGGGGGCAGATACGCAGTATTTT. It translates to CASSHEPGQGADTQYF.

This clonotype was seen a few times. The chain uses TRBV7-6 and TRBJ1-1; 7 bases line up with TRBD1. The length of the CDR3 is 17 residues. Germline assignment: CDR1 SGHVS and CDR2 FNYEAQ. The V segment lost 4 bases and the J segment 0 bases; nucleotides outside the gene matches: 11. In nucleotides, the CDR3 is TGTGCCAGCAGCTCACCCGACAGGGATGGTATGAACACTGAAGCTTTCTTT. Translating gives CASSSPDRDGMNTEAFF.

This clonotype was seen a single time. The rearrangement uses TRBV9 and TRBJ1-2; no reliable D call. The CDR3 extends over 12 amino acids. Trimming took off 3 bases at V and 6 bases at J, with 9 bases between the two ends. The germline V gene encodes CDR1 SGDLS and CDR2 YYNGEE. The DNA for the CDR3 is TGTGCCAGCAGCGACCGACACCATGGCTACACCTTC. Residues: CASSDRHHGYTF.

V gene TRBV9 combines with J gene TRBJ2-7; 13 bases fit TRBD2. The junction had 14 bases not matched to a gene; V was cut back by 3 bases and J by 2 bases. Germline CDR1 is SGDLS and CDR2 is YYNGEE. The CDR3 has 19 residues. CDR3 sequence reads: CASSASDRLTSGGPYEQYV. The CDR3, as DNA: TGTGCCAGCAGCGCCAGCGACCGACTGACTAGCGGGGGGCCCTACGAGCAGTACGTC.

The rearrangement links TRBV3-1 to TRBJ2-2; D is undetermined. The CDR3 consists of 17 residues. V was shortened by 4 bases and J by 1 base, with 16 bases between the two germline ends. Germline V gene lookup returns CDR1 LGHDT and CDR2 YNNKEL (reference sequence). Here the CDR3 DNA reads TGTGCCAGCAGCCCCGGCCACAACCTTTTGAACACCGGGGAGCTGTTTTTT. Its translation: CASSPGHNLLNTGELFF.

The chain joins TRBV12-3 or TRBV12-4 to TRBJ2-7, with no clear D. The V end lost 0 bases, the J end lost 3 bases, and 6 bases lay between the germline ends. The CDR3 has 13 residues. Here the CDR3 DNA reads TGTGCCAGCAGTTTAGCCAGCTACTACGAGCAGTACGTC. Translating it yields CASSLASYYEQYV.

The chain employs TRBV7-8 and TRBJ1-5, with a tentative D call TRBD1 (5 bases). The V gene's germline CDR1 is SGHVS and CDR2 FQNEAQ. This CDR3 has 18 residues. The ends were cut back, 1 base at V and 0 bases at J, with 16 bases in the middle. CDR3 DNA sequence: TGTGCCAGCAGCTTAGGATTTTTCAGGGATTATAGCAATCAGCCCCAGCATTTT. Its translation is CASSLGFFRDYSNQPQHF.

This clonotype appeared a few times. The V call is TRBV7-9, the J call TRBJ1-2; D call uncertain. The CDR3 is made up of 15 amino acids. Trimming removed 5 bases from V and 0 bases from J, with 13 bases in between. Looked up from germline, CDR1 is SEHNR and CDR2 is FQNEAQ (reference sequence). This chain's CDR3 is CASSPRDGPNYGYTF. In DNA, the CDR3 is TGTGCCAGCAGCCCCCGTGATGGCCCTAACTATGGCTACACCTTC.

The J gene is TRBJ2-7, the V gene TRBV27; D not resolved. Trimming shortened V by 0 bases and J by 6 bases, and 9 bases separated the two germline ends. The CDR3 contains 13 residues. CDR1 and CDR2 (germline): MNHEY, SMNVEV (reference sequence). In nucleotides, the CDR3 is TGTGCCAGCAGTTTATCGGTGGCGGCCGAGCAGTACGTC. Translated, it gives CASSLSVAAEQYV.

The chain uses TRBV28 and TRBJ1-1, with 8 bases lining up with TRBD1. V lost 6 bases, J lost 0 bases, and 9 bases stayed unmatched. Germline CDR1 and CDR2: MDHEN and SYDVKM. The CDR3 covers 16 residues. CDR3 DNA: TGTGCCAGCAGCACCGGGACAGGACTCATGAACACTGAAGCTTTCTTT. Encoded protein: CASSTGTGLMNTEAFF.

The genes are TRBV27 and TRBJ2-7; D possibly corresponds to TRBD2 (7 bases). Looked up from germline, CDR1 is MNHEY and CDR2 is SMNVEV (reference sequence). Between the trimmed V and J ends, which lost 2 bases and 3 bases, there was a span of 14 bases. CDR3 size: 15 residues. The CDR3 sequence is CASSLSAGAHYEQYF. The CDR3 bases are TGTGCCAGCAGTTTAAGTGCGGGGGCCCACTACGAGCAGTACTTC.